This T cell receptor beta chain stems from a study of fetal regulatory T cell absence and autoimmunity. Sequencing was performed with immunoSEQ multiplex PCR; in TCRdb, only in-frame clones are kept and a portion is missing. This table holds more than 85,000 clones, 72% found once. The CDR3 contains 13 residues. With 5 bases removed from V and 6 bases from J, the gap between germline ends came to 13 bases. Germline-derived CDR1 and CDR2 are MNHNS and SASEGT. This chain uses TRBV6-1 with TRBJ1-2; D is unclear. The TCR sequence derives from a male donor with IPEX syndrome. Sequencing was done on a sample of pancreas tissue. CDR3 sequence (DNA): TGTGCCAGCAGTCCCGGTCGCCCCAATGGCTACACCTTC. Protein: CASSPGRPNGYTF.